The entry below describes one TCR beta chain. Its specificity is unknown. A read error may account for a junction end that differs from germline. Germline V lookup: CDR1 SNHLY, CDR2 FYNNEI. CDR3 length: 15 amino acids. This sample stems from a study of type 1 and type 2 diabetes patients. Findings and limits, study-wide: With limited T2D and control samples, some T1D-only expanded clones may not be T1D-specific.

The PCR template was genomic DNA. The TCR beta CDR3 region was amplified using 30 forward and 13 reverse primers. Using its own MiXCR run on the multiplex PCR reads, TCRdb lists one record per CDR3 protein. The sample includes some 250,000 distinct CDR3 sequences, approximately 50% seen only once; the top ten take roughly an eighth. The clonotype was recovered from a man aged 18 to 30 with type 2 diabetes. V and J are TRBV2 and TRBJ2-3, with TRBD2 matching 10 bases. Sequencing was carried out using peripheral blood mononuclear cells (PBMCs). The CDR3 DNA sequence: TGTGCCAGCAGGGAAGGGACTAGCGTTACAGATACGCAGTATTTT. This sequence encodes CASREGTSVTDTQYF.